The rows below give T cell receptor beta chains drawn from one sample of a study of blood T cell repertoires in COVID-19. Sequencing was performed with immunoSEQ multiplex PCR; in TCRdb, only in-frame clones are kept and a portion is missing. The sample lists 290,000 or so clones, around 86% occurring once. The sequenced sample consisted of peripheral blood. The receptors here all came from a man between 65 and 79 years old with acute or convalescent COVID-19. Both conserved end residues are part of each CDR3. The D gene is left open where the match is weak. Some rows mark clone size as missing; the rest say once, few, many or name a class of expanded clone.

TRBV18	few	.	TRBJ2-2	CASSPSFPGVEVGELFF	TGTGCCAGCTCACCAAGCTTTCCAGGGGTGGAAGTCGGGGAGCTGTTTTTT
TRBV7-9	once	TRBD1	TRBJ2-2	CASSAHRGVNTGELFF	TGTGCCAGCAGCGCCCACAGGGGTGTGAACACCGGGGAGCTGTTTTTT
TRBV4-3	.	TRBD1	TRBJ2-2	CASSDLQGARTGELFF	TGCGCCAGCAGCGACCTACAGGGGGCGCGCACCGGGGAGCTGTTTTTT
TRBV9	.	TRBD1	TRBJ2-3	CASSVQGANTDTQYF	TGTGCCAGCAGCGTACAGGGGGCGAACACAGATACGCAGTATTTT
TRBV19	.	.	TRBJ1-5	CASSPLGYSNQPQHF	TGTGCCAGTAGCCCTCTAGGTTATAGCAATCAGCCCCAGCATTTT
TRBV7-2	.	.	TRBJ2-5	CASSLVGSPGTQYF	TGTGCCAGCAGCTTAGTGGGTAGCCCGGGGACCCAGTACTTC
TRBV19	.	TRBD1	TRBJ2-1	CASRDRVNEQFF	TGTGCCAGTCGAGACAGGGTCAATGAGCAGTTCTTC
TRBV27	.	TRBD2	TRBJ2-3	CASSLSPGTSGSTDTQYF	TGTGCCAGCAGTTTATCTCCCGGGACTAGCGGGAGCACAGATACGCAGTATTTT
TRBV7-3	.	.	TRBJ2-7	CASSQLPGLVYEQYF	TGTGCCAGCAGCCAACTGCCGGGACTGGTCTACGAGCAGTACTTC
TRBV4-3	once	.	TRBJ2-3	CASSQGTISGDTQYF	TGCGCCAGCAGCCAAGGGACAATTTCGGGAGATACGCAGTATTTT
TRBV7-2	.	.	TRBJ1-1	CASSLTDRNTEAFF	TGTGCCAGCAGCTTAACAGATAGAAACACTGAAGCTTTCTTT
TRBV9	.	TRBD1	TRBJ2-5	CASSVTGTGVETQYF	TGTGCCAGCAGCGTAACCGGGACAGGGGTTGAGACCCAGTACTTC
TRBV29-1	once	.	TRBJ1-2	CSVETGQGYGYTF	TGCAGCGTTGAAACGGGCCAGGGGTATGGCTACACCTTC
TRBV6-5	few	TRBD1	TRBJ1-1	CASCRGQVNTEAFF	TGTGCCAGTTGCAGGGGGCAGGTGAACACTGAAGCTTTCTTT
TRBV5-5	.	.	TRBJ2-5	CASSLDSVASQYF	TGTGCCAGCAGCTTGGACAGTGTGGCGTCCCAGTACTTC
TRBV6-5	.	.	TRBJ1-2	CASSYRGLDYGYTF	TGTGCCAGCAGTTACAGGGGTTTGGACTATGGCTACACCTTC
TRBV5-1	.	.	TRBJ2-2	CASSLLDTGELFF	TGCGCCAGCAGCTTGTTAGACACCGGGGAGCTGTTTTTT
TRBV5-1	once	TRBD2	TRBJ2-5	CASRETSGSLHF	TGCGCCAGCAGAGAGACTAGCGGGTCCTTGCACTTC
TRBV5-1	.	.	TRBJ2-5	CASSLQWRETQYF	TGCGCCAGCAGCTTGCAATGGCGGGAGACCCAGTACTTC
TRBV6-4	few	.	TRBJ1-1	CASTPAPGNTEAFF	TGTGCCAGCACCCCCGCCCCGGGGAACACTGAAGCTTTCTTT
TRBV28	once	TRBD2	TRBJ2-7	CASSRTSGSYEQYF	TGTGCCAGCAGTAGGACTAGCGGATCCTACGAGCAGTACTTC
TRBV18	.	.	TRBJ1-1	CASSPDAGGRSGAFF	TGTGCCAGCTCACCCGACGCGGGCGGGCGATCCGGAGCTTTCTTT
TRBV28	once	.	TRBJ2-1	CASSGLLGVAYNEQFF	TGTGCCAGCAGTGGCCTACTAGGTGTCGCCTACAATGAGCAGTTCTTC
TRBV20-1	.	.	TRBJ1-2	CSASQGLEGYTF	TGCAGTGCTAGTCAGGGGCTGGAGGGCTACACCTTC
TRBV5-1	few	.	TRBJ2-7	CASSLDGTFSYEQYF	TGCGCCAGCAGCTTGGATGGGACATTTTCCTACGAGCAGTACTTC
TRBV7-2	.	.	TRBJ1-3	CASSRTGIGNTIYF	TGTGCCAGCAGCCGCACAGGGATAGGAAACACCATATATTTT
TRBV5-4	.	.	TRBJ1-2	CASSLGAGGLDYGYTF	TGTGCCAGCAGCTTGGGGGCCGGGGGACTGGACTATGGCTACACCTTC